Below are 26 T cell receptor beta chains sequenced from a single sample in a study of PD-1 blockade in classical Hodgkin lymphoma. The table came from immunoSEQ multiplex PCR; TCRdb's copy has only in-frame clones and leaves some out. The sample shows 30,000 to 45,000 clones, over 80% of them seen only once. With no exception, relapse followed autologous stem cell transplantation in all patients, and brentuximab vedotin exposure varied. The sample in question was peripheral blood mononuclear cells (PBMCs), obtained at baseline. These receptors were obtained from a human donor with classical Hodgkin lymphoma.

This clone came up a few times. DNA for the CDR3: TGTGCCAGCAGCGTAGGGCAGGGGGCCTACGAGCAGTACTTC. It yields the protein CASSVGQGAYEQYF. The chain carries TRBV9 and TRBJ2-7, with 7 bases matching TRBD1. Germline CDR1 is SGDLS and CDR2 is YYNGEE. The junction had 2 bases not matched to a gene; V was cut back by 0 bases and J by 2 bases. The CDR3 has 14 residues.

The rearrangement joins TRBV27 to TRBJ2-5; a weak D match, TRBD2 (7 bases). Trimming took 4 bases from V and 5 from J, leaving 26 bases between them. The CDR3 spans 18 residues. Per germline, CDR1 MNHEY and CDR2 SMNVEV (reference sequence). The CDR3: CASSSRVRGALFGETQYF. The CDR3 DNA sequence: TGTGCCAGCAGTTCAAGGGTCCGGGGGGCTTTATTTGGGGAGACCCAGTACTTC.

J is TRBJ2-5 and V is TRBV5-4; TRBD2 matches 13 bases. The DNA end is a closer match to TRBJ2-7, so the J assignment may be wrong. In germline, CDR1 is SGHNT, CDR2 YYREEE (reference sequence). This CDR3 comprises 15 residues. CDR3: CASSLRTSGSSEQYF. CDR3 DNA sequence: TGTGCCAGCAGCTTGAGGACTAGCGGGAGCTCCGAGCAGTACTTC.

The chain recombines TRBV9 with TRBJ1-1, with 7 bases that match TRBD1. The CDR3 is 16 residues long. Per germline, CDR1 SGDLS and CDR2 YYNGEE. With V trimmed by 0 bases and J by 0 bases, 5 bases remained unmatched. CDR3 region: CASSVGGGALNTEAFF. The CDR3 bases are TGTGCCAGCAGCGTAGGAGGGGGCGCGTTGAACACTGAAGCTTTCTTT.

The V gene is TRBV7-2, the J gene TRBJ1-4, with 7 bases matching TRBD1. The CDR3 sequence is 15 residues long. Looked up from germline, CDR1 is SGHTA and CDR2 is FQGNSA. The V segment lost 2 bases and the J segment 5 bases; nucleotides outside the gene matches: 5. The CDR3 loop reads CASSLQGVRNEKLFF. The CDR3 nucleotides are TGTGCCAGCAGCTTACAGGGGGTCCGGAATGAAAAACTGTTTTTT.

This clone was counted once. This chain uses TRBV25-1 with TRBJ1-1; no clear D. V lost 1 base to trimming and J lost 0 bases, with 9 bases between them. The CDR3 is 15 residues long. Germline CDR1 is MGHDK and CDR2 is SYGVNS. CDR3 in DNA: TGTGCCAGCAGTGAATTGAACAGAATGAACACTGAAGCTTTCTTT. Protein sequence: CASSELNRMNTEAFF.

The V and J genes are TRBV7-2 and TRBJ2-3; tentatively, D is TRBD2 (5 bases). The length of the CDR3 is 14 residues. In germline, CDR1 is SGHTA, CDR2 FQGNSA. V lost 1 base to trimming and J lost 2 bases, with 7 bases between them. The CDR3 DNA reads TGTGCCAGCAGCTTAGGCGACTACACAGATACGCAGTATTTT. The encoded protein is CASSLGDYTDTQYF. The entire variable domain, with the rest obtained from reference TRBV7-2 and TRBJ2-3, is as follows: GAGVSQSPSNKVTEKGKDVELRCDPISGHTALYWYRQSLGQGLEFLIYFQGNSAPDKSGLPSDRFSAERTGGSVSTLTIQRTQQEDSAVYLCASSLGDYTDTQYFGPGTRLTVL.

Written as DNA, the CDR3 is TGTGCCAGCAGCGTGGACAGCGGGCGGTCCTACGAGCAGTACTTC. It codes for CASSVDSGRSYEQYF. The chain employs TRBV9 and TRBJ2-7, with D perhaps being TRBD1 or TRBD2 (6 bases each). CDR1 is SGDLS and CDR2 is YYNGEE in the germline V gene. The CDR3 covers 15 residues. Trimming removed 2 bases at V and 1 base at J, with 13 bases between.

The V call is TRBV28, the J call TRBJ1-2, with a possible D match to TRBD1 (5 bases). Germline loops: CDR1 MDHEN, CDR2 SYDVKM. Between the trimmed V and J ends, which lost 3 bases and 7 bases, there was a span of 12 bases. The CDR3 is 13 amino acids. For the CDR3, the DNA is TGTGCCAGCAGTTTCCTGAACGGGGCTGGCTACACCTTC. Its translation: CASSFLNGAGYTF.

J is TRBJ2-7 and V is TRBV7-9; 7 nucleotides match TRBD1. Germline V gives CDR1 SEHNR, CDR2 FQNEAQ (reference sequence). The CDR3 totals 14 residues. With V trimmed by 1 base and J by 4 bases, 4 bases remained unmatched. CDR3 bases: TGTGCCAGCAGCTTAGTAACAGGGGAATACGAGCAGTACTTC. This encodes CASSLVTGEYEQYF.

The chain is built from TRBV10-3 and TRBJ2-1; 11 bases map to TRBD1. This CDR3 is built from 13 residues. Germline V gives CDR1 ENHRY, CDR2 SYGVKD. The ends lost 11 bases at V and 7 bases at J; junction bases unmatched: 7. CDR3 in DNA: TGTGCCTTAGGGACAGGGGGTTTTAATGAGCAGTTCTTC. This encodes CALGTGGFNEQFF.

The chain joins TRBV5-8 to TRBJ1-3; D perhaps matches TRBD1 (5 bases). Germline values: CDR1 SGHTS, CDR2 YDEGEE. The ends were cut back, 3 bases at V and 3 bases at J, with 10 bases in the middle. The length of the CDR3 is 14 residues. The CDR3 bases are TGTGCCAGCAGCTACGGGACCGTTGGAAACACCATATATTTT. Protein product: CASSYGTVGNTIYF.

The V and J genes are TRBV9 and TRBJ1-4; D perhaps matches TRBD1 (5 bases). V lost 2 bases and J 7 bases, leaving 18 bases between the germline ends. CDR3 size: 16 residues. Germline values: CDR1 SGDLS, CDR2 YYNGEE. The DNA for the CDR3 is TGTGCCAGCAGCGTGTCGCTTGGGGCAGGAGGTGAAAAACTGTTTTTT. This encodes CASSVSLGAGGEKLFF.

The genes are TRBV27 and TRBJ2-2, with D possibly being TRBD1 (5 bases). V was clipped by 7 bases and J by 4 bases, with 19 bases between them. The CDR3 runs 16 residues. The V gene's germline CDR1 is MNHEY and CDR2 SMNVEV (reference sequence). CDR3 protein: CASTGRGFVSTGELFF. The CDR3 DNA sequence: TGTGCCAGCACCGGAAGGGGATTTGTCAGCACCGGGGAGCTGTTTTTT.

The V call is TRBV6-1, the J call TRBJ1-1; TRBD1 aligns across 8 bases. J lost 1 base, V lost 10 bases, and 8 bases had no gene match. Germline V gives CDR1 MNHNS, CDR2 SASEGT. The CDR3 has 14 amino acids. CDR3: CAITSGTGNTEAFF. DNA of the CDR3: TGTGCCATCACCTCGGGGACAGGGAACACTGAAGCTTTCTTT.

The rearrangement joins TRBV7-2 to TRBJ2-1, with 16 positions matching TRBD2. The germline V gene encodes CDR1 SGHTA and CDR2 FQGNSA. CDR3 size: 16 residues. Trimming at V came to 5 bases and at J to 8 bases, leaving 6 bases not matched to a gene. This CDR3 reads CASSQGTSGGADEQFF. DNA of the CDR3: TGTGCCAGCAGCCAGGGGACTAGCGGGGGGGCTGATGAGCAGTTCTTC.

V usage is TRBV6-1 and J usage is TRBJ1-2, with 7 positions matching TRBD1. V trimming: 5 bases; J trimming: 4 bases; junction bases outside the gene matches: 4. This CDR3 is built from 13 residues. Germline loops: CDR1 MNHNS, CDR2 SASEGT. Here the CDR3 reads CASSPWTGYGYTF. The CDR3 DNA reads as TGTGCCAGCAGTCCTTGGACAGGCTATGGCTACACCTTC.

This sequence joins TRBV7-8 and TRBJ2-7; 11 nucleotides line up with TRBD1. The CDR3 extends over 14 amino acids. V shed 4 bases and J 4 bases; nucleotides not matched to a gene: 3. Germline CDR1 and CDR2: SGHVS and FQNEAQ. Here the CDR3 reads CASSYRDRGYEQYF. The DNA for the CDR3 is TGTGCCAGCAGCTACCGGGACAGGGGGTACGAGCAGTACTTC.

This chain links TRBV28 with TRBJ2-7, with unresolved D. V was cut by 2 bases and J by 2 bases, with 13 bases left in between. The CDR3 is 15 amino acids. The germline V gene encodes CDR1 MDHEN and CDR2 SYDVKM. CDR3 sequence (DNA): TGTGCCAGCAGTTTAGGTCTCCAGGACGCCTACGAGCAGTACTTC. It translates to CASSLGLQDAYEQYF.

This chain joins TRBV7-2 and TRBJ2-3, with 14 bases matching TRBD2. The CDR3 totals 16 residues. V lost 3 bases to trimming and J lost 2 bases; unmatched junction nucleotides: 1. CDR1 and CDR2 (germline): SGHTA, FQGNSA. The CDR3 DNA follows: TGTGCCAGCAGCTTGACTAGCGGGAGGGTCACAGATACGCAGTATTTT. Translated, it gives CASSLTSGRVTDTQYF.

The chain couples TRBV5-1 to TRBJ2-7; 10 nucleotides match TRBD1. J gave up 6 bases and V 5 bases, and 8 bases lay outside the gene matches. Germline CDR1 and CDR2: SGHRS and YFSETQ. The CDR3 totals 14 residues. CDR3 protein: CASRVGGQGGEQYF. The CDR3 DNA is TGCGCCAGCAGAGTAGGAGGACAGGGGGGCGAGCAGTACTTC.

J is TRBJ2-5 and V is TRBV27, with 10 bases aligning to TRBD2. Germline CDR1 reads MNHEY; CDR2 reads SMNVEV (reference sequence). The CDR3 is 15 amino acids. V was pared by 5 bases and J by 1 base, with 4 bases of the junction left unmatched. The CDR3 sequence: CASSGLAEVQETQYF. In nucleotides, the CDR3 is TGTGCCAGCAGTGGACTAGCGGAGGTCCAAGAGACCCAGTACTTC.

The rearrangement uses TRBV22-1 and TRBJ2-5. TRBV22-1 is annotated as a pseudogene. This CDR3 comprises 15 residues. In DNA form, the CDR3 reads TGTCCTGGGAGCGCACATCCCGGGACGGAGGAGACCCAGTACTTC. Translating it yields CPGSAHPGTEETQYF.

This rearrangement joins TRBV30 to TRBJ2-7; 13 bases align to TRBD2. Per the germline V gene, CDR1 is GTSNPN and CDR2 is SVGIG (reference sequence). Trimming took 1 base from V and 5 from J; bases not matched to a gene: 8. CDR3 length equals 16 residues. CDR3 loop: CAWSATSGRALDEQYF. The CDR3 nucleotides read TGTGCCTGGAGTGCAACTAGCGGGAGGGCCCTCGACGAGCAGTACTTC.

The chain employs TRBV27 and TRBJ1-1; no reliable D call. The CDR3 is 14 residues long. V lost 2 bases, J lost 1 base, and 8 bases lay in between. CDR1 is MNHEY and CDR2 is SMNVEV in the germline V gene (reference sequence). The CDR3 nucleotides read TGTGCCAGCAGTTTACGGGCCCCGAACACTGAAGCTTTCTTT. It translates to CASSLRAPNTEAFF.

This sequence joins TRBV27 and TRBJ2-2; D call uncertain. Germline lookup yields CDR1 MNHEY and CDR2 SMNVEV (reference sequence). Between the trimmed V and J ends, which lost 5 bases and 1 base, there was a span of 2 bases. The length of the CDR3 is 12 residues. The CDR3, as DNA: TGTGCCAGCAGTATGAACACCGGGGAGCTGTTTTTT. Protein product: CASSMNTGELFF.